This TCR beta chain derives from a study of T cells in Graves' hyperthyroidism and ophthalmopathy. For the study at large: Initial diagnosis, before any treatment, was when peripheral blood was collected. Study-wide results and caveats: Researchers report that a 13 V-J model separated ophthalmopathy from stable hyperthyroidism.

In its sample, this clonotype was seen many times. Its antigen is unknown. The germline V gene has CDR1 KGHSH and CDR2 LQKENI. The CDR3 runs to 15 residues. J gave up 3 bases and V 6 bases, and 6 bases lay outside the gene matches. Among ophthalmopathy patients, the Clinical Activity Score reached at least 3, the NOSPECS grade reached at least 4, and duration remained under 3 months. Researchers amplified the TCR beta CDR3 regions from RNA transcripts. TCR CDR3 underwent first-round RT-PCR with the HTBI primer set. TCRdb independently ran MiXCR on the multiplex PCR reads; one entry per CDR3 protein. The table has about 640,000 distinct CDR3 sequences, roughly 20% seen once; the top ten hold 30% to 40%.

This receptor was taken from a man in his thirties or forties with Graves' ophthalmopathy. This chain joins TRBV18 and TRBJ2-3, with TRBD2 matching over 10 bases. The sample was blood. The CDR3: CASSRTSGATDTQYF. In DNA, the CDR3 is TGTGCCAGCTCCCGAACTAGCGGGGCTACAGATACGCAGTATTTT.